What follows is one TCR beta chain and its context. What it binds is not known. Each CDR3 protein is one row after TCRdb ran MiXCR on the 5' RACE reads. The sample carries hundreds of thousands of distinct CDR3 sequences, approximately 13% recorded once. This record belongs to a study of identical twins. V lost 7 bases to trimming and J lost 3 bases; unmatched junction nucleotides: 10. The CDR3 runs to 15 residues. Germline CDR1 is MGHDK and CDR2 is SYGVNS. Study-level findings and limits: Insertions were fewer in abundant cord blood beta clonotypes, whereas memory repertoires showed none of this pattern. Models came in too low on out-of-frame TCR alpha sharing in monozygotic twins. Invariant populations such as MAIT and iNKT cells could partly muddle zero-insertion analyses. Conclusions rested on cross-sectional statistics rather than following the same donors.

Separately, the same data were catalogued under a study of yellow fever vaccine responses in identical twins.

The sample consisted of PBMCs. V usage is TRBV25-1 and J usage is TRBJ2-7; 9 bases are a match to TRBD1. The sequence was obtained from a woman aged 18-29 years in good health. The CDR3 DNA is TGTGCCAGCACGAAACCCGGGACAGGGAACTACGAGCAGTACTTC. The encoded protein is CASTKPGTGNYEQYF.